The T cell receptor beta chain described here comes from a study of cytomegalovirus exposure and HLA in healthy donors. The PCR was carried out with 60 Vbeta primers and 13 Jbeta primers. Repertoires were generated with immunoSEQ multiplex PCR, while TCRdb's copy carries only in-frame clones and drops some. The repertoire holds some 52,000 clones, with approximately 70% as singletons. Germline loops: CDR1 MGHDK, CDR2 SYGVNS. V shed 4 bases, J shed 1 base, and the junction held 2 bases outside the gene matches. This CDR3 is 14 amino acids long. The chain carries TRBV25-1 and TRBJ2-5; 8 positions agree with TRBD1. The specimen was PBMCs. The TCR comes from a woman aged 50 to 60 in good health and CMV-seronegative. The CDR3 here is CASSGDRFQETQYF. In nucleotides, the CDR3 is TGTGCCAGCAGTGGGGACAGGTTCCAAGAGACCCAGTACTTC.